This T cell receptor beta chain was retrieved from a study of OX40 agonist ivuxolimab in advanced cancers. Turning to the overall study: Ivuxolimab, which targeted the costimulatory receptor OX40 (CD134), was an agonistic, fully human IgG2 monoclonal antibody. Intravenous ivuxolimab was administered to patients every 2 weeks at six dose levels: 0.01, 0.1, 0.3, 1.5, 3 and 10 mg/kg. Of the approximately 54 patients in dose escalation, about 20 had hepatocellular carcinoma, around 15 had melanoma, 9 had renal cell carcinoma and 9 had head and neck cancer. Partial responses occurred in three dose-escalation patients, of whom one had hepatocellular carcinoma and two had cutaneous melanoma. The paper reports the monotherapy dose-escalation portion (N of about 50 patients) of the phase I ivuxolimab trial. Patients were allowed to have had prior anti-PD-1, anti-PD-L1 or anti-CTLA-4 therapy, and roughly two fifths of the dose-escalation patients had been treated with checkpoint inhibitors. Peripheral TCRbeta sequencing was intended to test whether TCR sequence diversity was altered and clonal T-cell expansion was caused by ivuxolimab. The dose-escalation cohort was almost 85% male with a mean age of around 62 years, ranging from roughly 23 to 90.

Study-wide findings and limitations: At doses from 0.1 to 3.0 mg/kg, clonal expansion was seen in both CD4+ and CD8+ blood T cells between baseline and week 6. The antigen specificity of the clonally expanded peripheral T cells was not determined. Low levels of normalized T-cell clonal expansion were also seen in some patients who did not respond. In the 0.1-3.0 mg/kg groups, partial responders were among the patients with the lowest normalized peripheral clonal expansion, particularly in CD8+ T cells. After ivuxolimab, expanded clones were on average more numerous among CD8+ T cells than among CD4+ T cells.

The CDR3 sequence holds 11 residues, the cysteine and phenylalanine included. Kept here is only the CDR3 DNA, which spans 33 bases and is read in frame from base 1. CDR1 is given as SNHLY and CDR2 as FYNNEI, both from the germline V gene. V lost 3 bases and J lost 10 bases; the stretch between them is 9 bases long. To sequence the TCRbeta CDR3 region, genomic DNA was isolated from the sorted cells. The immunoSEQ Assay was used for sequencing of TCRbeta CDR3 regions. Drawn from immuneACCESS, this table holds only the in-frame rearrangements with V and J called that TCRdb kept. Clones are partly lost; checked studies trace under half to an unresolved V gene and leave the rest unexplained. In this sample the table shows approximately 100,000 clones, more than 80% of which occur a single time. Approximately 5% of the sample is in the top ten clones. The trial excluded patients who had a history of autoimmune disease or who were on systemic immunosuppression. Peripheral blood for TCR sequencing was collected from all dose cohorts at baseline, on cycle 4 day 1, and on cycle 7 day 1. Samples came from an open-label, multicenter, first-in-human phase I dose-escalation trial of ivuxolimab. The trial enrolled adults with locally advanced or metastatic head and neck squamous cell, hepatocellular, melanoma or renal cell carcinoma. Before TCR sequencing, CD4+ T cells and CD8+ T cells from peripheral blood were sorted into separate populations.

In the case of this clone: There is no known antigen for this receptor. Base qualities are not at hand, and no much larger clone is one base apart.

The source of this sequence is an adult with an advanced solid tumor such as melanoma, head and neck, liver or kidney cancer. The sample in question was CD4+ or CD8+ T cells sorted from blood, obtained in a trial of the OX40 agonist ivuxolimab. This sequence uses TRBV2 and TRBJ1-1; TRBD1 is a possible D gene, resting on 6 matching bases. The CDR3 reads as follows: CASSDVRGAFF. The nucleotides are TGTGCCAGCAGTGACGTCAGGGGAGCTTTCTTT.